This T cell receptor (beta chain) derives from a study of blood T cell repertoires in COVID-19. About the study: The analysed material was cDNA or gDNA that came from T cells, B-cell-depleted T cells, or PBMCs.

The data were produced by immunoSEQ multiplex PCR, yet TCRdb's version contains in-frame clones alone and is incomplete. Among 95,000 to 150,000 clones listed, roughly 90% were seen once. This CDR3 is 15 amino acids long. The germline V and J ends were trimmed by 4 bases and 3 bases, with 14 bases remaining between them. In germline, CDR1 is SGHDT, CDR2 YYEEEE. This clone was seen more than once but under ten times. The V and J genes are TRBV5-6 and TRBJ1-5, with a possible D match to TRBD1 (5 bases). The specimen was peripheral blood. The sequence was obtained from a man aged 50-60 years with acute or convalescent COVID-19. The CDR3 DNA is TGTGCCAGCAGCCCTCGGAGGGGTAACAATCAGCCCCAGCATTTT. As protein: CASSPRRGNNQPQHF.